This T cell receptor beta chain was recorded in a study of cytomegalovirus exposure and HLA in healthy donors. V lost 5 bases, J lost 3 bases, and 14 bases lay in between. The CDR3 length is 14 residues. Germline assignment: CDR1 SGHTA and CDR2 FQGNSA. Use of 60 Vbeta and 13 Jbeta primers characterized the PCR. This table comes from immunoSEQ multiplex PCR, and its TCRdb copy is limited to in-frame clones, with some not included. The sample records 150,000 to 200,000 clones, around 73% being singletons. Sequencing was carried out using PBMCs. V is TRBV7-2 and J is TRBJ2-7; tentative D call: TRBD2 (7 bases). The TCR comes from a male donor in good health and CMV-seronegative. The DNA of the CDR3 is TGTGCCAGCAGCCCCCAAGGGGGGGGCTACGAGCAGTACTTC. As protein: CASSPQGGGYEQYF.